At least ten counts were recorded for the clone carrying this T cell receptor beta chain. This sample is drawn from a study of T cells in Graves' hyperthyroidism and ophthalmopathy. Whole-study context: Before any treatment, at initial diagnosis, peripheral blood was collected.

This CDR3 contains 12 residues. Trimming took 4 bases from V and 8 from J, leaving 9 bases between them. In germline, CDR1 is SNHLY, CDR2 FYNNEI. RNA transcripts provided the source from which TCR beta CDR3 regions were amplified. In the first-round RT-PCR of the TCR CDR3, the HTBI primer set was used. TCRdb itself ran the multiplex PCR reads through MiXCR, one entry per CDR3 protein. Among around 450,000 distinct CDR3 sequences listed, roughly an eighth were seen once. This sequence was found in a woman aged 18-30 years with Graves' hyperthyroidism. The specimen was blood. The J gene is TRBJ2-1, the V gene TRBV2; D might be TRBD1 (5 bases). The CDR3 spells CASSAGMDEQFF. The DNA of the CDR3 is TGTGCCAGCAGTGCAGGGATGGATGAGCAGTTCTTC.